Listed here is a single TCR beta chain. These data come from a study of cytomegalovirus exposure and HLA in healthy donors. The PCR was carried out with 60 Vbeta primers and 13 Jbeta primers. The method was immunoSEQ multiplex PCR; TCRdb's version includes in-frame clones alone and lacks a portion of them. The data contain 95,000 to 150,000 clones, 55% to 75% of them singletons. The CDR3 loop spans 14 amino acids. Germline CDR1 and CDR2: ENHRY and SYGVKD. The V and J ends lost 6 bases and 5 bases respectively, with 17 bases between them. The sequence was obtained from a man aged 25 to 45 in good health and CMV-seronegative. V is TRBV10-3 and J is TRBJ2-7; D possibly corresponds to TRBD1 (6 bases). The specimen sequenced was PBMCs. The CDR3 region is CAISYVVGAHEQYF. The DNA for the CDR3 is TGTGCCATCAGCTACGTTGTGGGGGCCCACGAGCAGTACTTC.